This T cell receptor beta chain derives from a study of shared clonotypes between healthy human individuals. Notes on the study in general: On the whole, naive subsets had larger estimated richness than memory subsets had.

In regard to this clone: What it recognizes is unknown.

This CDR3 is 15 amino acids long. Germline V lookup: CDR1 MDHEN, CDR2 SYDVKM. Trimming took off 6 bases at V and 0 bases at J, with 14 bases between the two ends. Only in-frame clones appear in the TCRdb table, and some are missing; sequencing was by immunoSEQ multiplex PCR. The table includes 2 million to 3 million clones, 93% detected once. The receptor was derived from a man between 18 and 35 years old in good health. Some clones in this sample may be carry-over from other donors' samples. This chain connects TRBV28 to TRBJ1-1; tentatively, D is TRBD1 (5 bases). The material sequenced was naive CD4+ T cells from PBMCs. Subset defined: CD45RA+ positively selected. CDR3 sequence reads: CASSSRVVMNTEAFF. The CDR3 DNA reads TGTGCCAGCAGCTCCAGGGTCGTTATGAACACTGAAGCTTTCTTT. Complete variable domain (other parts from reference TRBV28 and TRBJ1-1): DVKVTQSSRYLVKRTGEKVFLECVQDMDHENMFWYRQDPGLGLRLIYFSYDVKMKEKGDIPEGYSVSREKKERFSLILESASTNQTSMYLCASSSRVVMNTEAFFGQGTRLTVV.